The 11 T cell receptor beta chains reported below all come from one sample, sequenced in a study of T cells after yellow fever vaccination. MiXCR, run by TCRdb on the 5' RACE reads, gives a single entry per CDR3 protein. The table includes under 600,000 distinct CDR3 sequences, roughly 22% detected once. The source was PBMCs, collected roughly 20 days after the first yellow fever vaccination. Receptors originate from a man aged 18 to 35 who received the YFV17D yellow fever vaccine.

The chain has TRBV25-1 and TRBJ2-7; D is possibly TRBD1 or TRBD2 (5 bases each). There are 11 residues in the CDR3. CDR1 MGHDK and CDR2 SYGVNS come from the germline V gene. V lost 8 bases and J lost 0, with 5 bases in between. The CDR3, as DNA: TGTGCCAGCGGGGGCTCCTACGAGCAGTACTTC. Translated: CASGGSYEQYF.

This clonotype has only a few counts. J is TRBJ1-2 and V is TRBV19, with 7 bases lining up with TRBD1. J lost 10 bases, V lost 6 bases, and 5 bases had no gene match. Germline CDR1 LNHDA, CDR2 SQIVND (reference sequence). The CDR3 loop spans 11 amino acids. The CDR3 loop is CASRRQGDYTF. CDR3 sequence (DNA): TGTGCCAGTAGAAGACAGGGAGACTACACCTTC.

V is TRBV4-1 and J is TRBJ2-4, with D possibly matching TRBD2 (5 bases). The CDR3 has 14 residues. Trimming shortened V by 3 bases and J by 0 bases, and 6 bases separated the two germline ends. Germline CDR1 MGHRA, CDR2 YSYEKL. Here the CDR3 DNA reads TGCGCCAGCAGCCAGGCGGGAGCCAAAAACATTCAGTACTTC. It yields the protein CASSQAGAKNIQYF.

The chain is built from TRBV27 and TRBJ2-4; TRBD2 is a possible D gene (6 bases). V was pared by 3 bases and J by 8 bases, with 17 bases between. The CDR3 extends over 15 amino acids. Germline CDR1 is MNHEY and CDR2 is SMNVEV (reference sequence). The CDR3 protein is CASSFGGSRRDIQYF. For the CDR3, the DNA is TGTGCCAGCAGTTTTGGGGGGAGCCGGCGGGACATTCAGTACTTC.

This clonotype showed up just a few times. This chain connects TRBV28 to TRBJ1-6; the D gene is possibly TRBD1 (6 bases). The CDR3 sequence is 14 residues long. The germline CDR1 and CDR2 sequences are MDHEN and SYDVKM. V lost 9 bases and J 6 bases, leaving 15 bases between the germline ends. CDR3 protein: CASIRQGSNSPLHF. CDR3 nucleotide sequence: TGTGCCAGTATACGGCAGGGGAGTAATTCACCCCTCCACTTT.

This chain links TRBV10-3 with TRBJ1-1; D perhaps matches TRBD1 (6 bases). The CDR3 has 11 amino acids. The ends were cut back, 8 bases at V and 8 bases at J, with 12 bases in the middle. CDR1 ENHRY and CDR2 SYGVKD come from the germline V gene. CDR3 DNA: TGTGCCATCCGAGGACAGTCGGAAGCTTTCTTT. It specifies CAIRGQSEAFF.

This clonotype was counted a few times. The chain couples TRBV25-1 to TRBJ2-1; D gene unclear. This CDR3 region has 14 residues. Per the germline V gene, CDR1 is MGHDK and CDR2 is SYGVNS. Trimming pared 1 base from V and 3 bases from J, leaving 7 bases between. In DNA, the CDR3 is TGTGCCAGCAGTGAATCGGTCAGCTACAATGAGCAGTTCTTC. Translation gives CASSESVSYNEQFF.

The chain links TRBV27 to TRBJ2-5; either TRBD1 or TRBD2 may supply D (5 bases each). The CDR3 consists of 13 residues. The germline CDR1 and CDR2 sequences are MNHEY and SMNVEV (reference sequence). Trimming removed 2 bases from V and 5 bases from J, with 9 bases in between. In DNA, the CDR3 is TGTGCCAGCAGTTTACGGGGCATCGAGACCCAGTACTTC. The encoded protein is CASSLRGIETQYF.

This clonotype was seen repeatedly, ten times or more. The CDR3 DNA reads as TGTGCCAGCTCCCAGGGGGTTAGATACGAGCAGTACGTC. Residues: CASSQGVRYEQYV. The chain uses TRBV7-2 and TRBJ2-7, with 7 nucleotides matching TRBD1. The CDR3 totals 13 residues. From germline, CDR1 is SGHTA and CDR2 FQGNSA. J gave up 4 bases and V 8 bases, and 8 bases lay outside the gene matches.

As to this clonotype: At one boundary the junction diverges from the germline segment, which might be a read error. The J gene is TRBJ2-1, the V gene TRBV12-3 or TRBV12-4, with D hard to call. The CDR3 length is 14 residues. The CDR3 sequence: CASSLGYGIDEQLF. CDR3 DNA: TGTGCCAGCAGTTTAGGCTATGGGATCGATGAGCAGCTCTTC.

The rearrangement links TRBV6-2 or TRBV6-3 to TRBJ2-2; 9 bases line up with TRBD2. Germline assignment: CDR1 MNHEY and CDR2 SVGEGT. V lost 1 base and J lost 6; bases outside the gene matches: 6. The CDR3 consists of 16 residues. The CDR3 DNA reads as TGTGCCAGCAGTTACTACCTAGCGGGGTCACCCGGGGAGCTGTTTTTT. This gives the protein CASSYYLAGSPGELFF.